This TCR beta chain was recovered during a study of T cell responses to AZD1222 COVID-19 vaccine. Study-level results: The donor group comprised mostly white British people and more females; the analysis possibly underestimated clonal diversity. Close to half of all spike-specific TCRs reportedly target regions of the variants that are unmutated. Repertoires were obtained solely post-peak T cell response. A rise in Spike-specific TCR breadth and depth followed two AZD1222 doses.

Measured with immunoSEQ multiplex PCR; TCRdb has only the in-frame clones, and not every one. Counted here are 120,000 to 150,000 clones, about 91% occurring once; the ten biggest clones make up 9.3%. In the case of this clone: Its antigen is undetermined.

Sequencing was performed on peripheral blood, taken 28 days after the second AZD1222 dose. The clonotype comes from an adult who received the AZD1222 COVID-19 vaccine.

CDR3 sequence: CASSQVLTSGGNEQFF. The DNA for the CDR3 is TGTGCCAGCAGCCAAGTTTTGACTAGCGGGGGCAATGAGCAGTTCTTC. The chain employs TRBV4-2 and TRBJ2-1; 12 nucleotides align to TRBD2. Unmatched junction bases numbered 4, after V lost 1 base and J lost 6 bases. Looked up from germline, CDR1 is LGHNA and CDR2 is YNFKEQ. The CDR3 sequence is 16 residues long.